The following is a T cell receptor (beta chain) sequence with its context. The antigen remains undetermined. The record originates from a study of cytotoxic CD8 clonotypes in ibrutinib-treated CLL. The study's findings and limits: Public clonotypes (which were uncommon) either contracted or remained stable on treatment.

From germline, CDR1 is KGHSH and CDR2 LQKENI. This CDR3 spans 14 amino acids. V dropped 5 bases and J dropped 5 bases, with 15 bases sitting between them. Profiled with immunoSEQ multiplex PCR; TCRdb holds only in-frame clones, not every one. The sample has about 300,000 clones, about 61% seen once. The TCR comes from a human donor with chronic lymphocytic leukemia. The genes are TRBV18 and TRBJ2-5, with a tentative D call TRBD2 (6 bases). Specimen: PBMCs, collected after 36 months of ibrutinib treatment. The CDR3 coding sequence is TGTGCCAGCTCATTCCAGGGAACTAGCGAGACCCAGTACTTC. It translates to CASSFQGTSETQYF.